This passage covers 26 T cell receptor beta chains from one sample sequenced in a study of cytomegalovirus exposure and HLA in healthy donors. PCR amplification relied on 60 Vbeta primers (plus 13 Jbeta primers). Sequencing used immunoSEQ multiplex PCR; TCRdb keeps in-frame clones, though not all of them. The sample table includes some 200,000 clones. Sequencing used PBMCs. These TCRs come from a boy aged 5-17 years in good health and CMV-seronegative.

The chain is built from TRBV15 and TRBJ2-1, with 10 bases aligning to TRBD2. The V gene's germline CDR1 is LNHNV and CDR2 YYDKDF (reference sequence). V trimming: 0 bases; J trimming: 3 bases; junction bases outside the gene matches: 5. CDR3 size: 17 residues. The CDR3 reads CATSRDRASGGYNEQFF. In DNA, the CDR3 is TGTGCCACCAGCAGAGACCGGGCTAGCGGGGGCTACAATGAGCAGTTCTTC.

The chain joins TRBV25-1 to TRBJ2-7; tentatively, D is TRBD2 (5 bases). Germline V CDR1 and CDR2: MGHDK, SYGVNS. CDR3 length: 15 amino acids. The V gene lost 6 bases and the J gene lost 7 bases, with 22 bases spanning the gap. The CDR3 DNA is TGTGCCAGCAGGGACCCGAACAAGGCCCGAGGGGAGCAGTACTTC. The encoded protein is CASRDPNKARGEQYF.

The chain combines TRBV16 with TRBJ1-1, with 8 nucleotides matching TRBD1. Germline CDR1 reads KGHSY; CDR2 reads FQNENV. V lost 1 base to trimming and J lost 4 bases; unmatched junction nucleotides: 5. The CDR3 covers 15 residues. The CDR3 loop is CASSQLGGQGTEAFF. The CDR3 nucleotides read TGTGCCAGCAGCCAATTAGGAGGACAGGGCACTGAAGCTTTCTTT.

V gene TRBV7-9 combines with J gene TRBJ2-3; D gene unclear. The V end lost 0 bases, the J end lost 5 bases, and 24 bases lay between the germline ends. Germline CDR1 is SEHNR and CDR2 is FQNEAQ (reference sequence). This CDR3 region has 19 residues. CDR3 loop: CASSLAKPTLTGKRDTQYF. The CDR3 region has the DNA TGTGCCAGCAGCTTAGCGAAGCCTACCTTGACGGGTAAAAGAGATACGCAGTATTTT.

The chain joins TRBV4-1 to TRBJ1-2, with a weak D call TRBD1 (5 bases). V was cut by 5 bases and J by 7 bases, with 11 bases left in between. The CDR3 runs 12 residues. Germline CDR1 and CDR2: MGHRA and YSYEKL. DNA for the CDR3: TGCGCCAGCAGCGAAAGGGGACTTGGCTACACCTTC. It codes for CASSERGLGYTF.

V is TRBV6-5 and J is TRBJ2-5, with 7 bases that match TRBD2. Germline loops: CDR1 MNHEY, CDR2 SVGAGI. This CDR3 has 14 amino acids. The ends lost 6 bases at V and 8 bases at J; junction bases unmatched: 12. The CDR3 DNA sequence: TGTGCCAGCAGCGGACTAGTGGAGTTTGGAACCCAGTACTTC. Protein product: CASSGLVEFGTQYF.

The V and J genes are TRBV18 and TRBJ1-2; 7 bases fit TRBD1. CDR1 is KGHSH and CDR2 is LQKENI in the germline V gene. The J segment lost 13 bases and the V segment lost 6 bases, leaving 11 bases of the junction unmatched. CDR3 length: 12 amino acids. CDR3 sequence reads: CASSPEGTERTF. The DNA of the CDR3 is TGTGCCAGCTCTCCAGAAGGGACAGAACGCACCTTC.

This chain links TRBV27 with TRBJ1-5; 9 positions agree with TRBD1. The CDR3 is made up of 15 amino acids. Germline trimming cut 4 bases from V and 4 bases from J; bases unmatched to any gene: 5. The germline V gene encodes CDR1 MNHEY and CDR2 SMNVEV (reference sequence). CDR3 sequence: CASSSRQGGNQPQHF. The CDR3 nucleotides read TGTGCCAGCAGTTCCCGACAGGGGGGGAATCAGCCCCAGCATTTT.

The CDR3 region is CASSQDPPGTGGEKLFF. In DNA, the CDR3 is TGCGCCAGCAGCCAAGACCCGCCCGGGACAGGGGGAGAAAAACTGTTTTTT. The chain carries TRBV4-3 and TRBJ1-4; TRBD1 aligns across 11 bases. The CDR3 runs to 17 residues. V lost 0 bases and J lost 8; bases outside the gene matches: 8. In germline, CDR1 is LGHNA, CDR2 YSLEER.

The chain is built from TRBV7-2 and TRBJ1-2, with unresolved D. In germline, CDR1 is SGHTA, CDR2 FQGNSA. The CDR3 sequence is 14 residues long. Trimming removed 5 bases from V and 4 bases from J, with 14 bases in between. CDR3 nucleotides: TGTGCCAGCAGCCCACGGGGAGAGATCTATGGCTACACCTTC. It translates to CASSPRGEIYGYTF.

The chain carries TRBV10-3 and TRBJ2-5; 7 nucleotides align to TRBD1. The J call is in doubt because the DNA end fits TRBJ2-7 better. CDR1 is ENHRY and CDR2 is SYGVKD in the germline V gene. The CDR3 runs to 14 residues. In nucleotides, the CDR3 is TGTGCCATCAGAGAAACGACAGGGCCCTACGAGCAGTACTTC. This codes for CAIRETTGPYEQYF.

The chain combines TRBV7-8 with TRBJ2-1; 7 bases map to TRBD2. The CDR3 extends over 16 amino acids. Germline CDR1 and CDR2: SGHVS and FQNEAQ. V was pared by 1 base and J by 8 bases, with 11 bases of the junction left unmatched. CDR3 bases: TGTGCCAGCAGCTTAGGCGGGAGCCCCCCTTTCCATGAGCAGTTCTTC. Its protein product is CASSLGGSPPFHEQFF.

V gene TRBV29-1 combines with J gene TRBJ1-5; 7 nucleotides line up with TRBD1. The germline V gene encodes CDR1 SQVTM and CDR2 ANQGSEA. The ends lost 7 bases at V and 3 bases at J; junction bases unmatched: 9. The CDR3 extends over 14 amino acids. This CDR3 is CSASTGELNQPQHF. For the CDR3, the DNA is TGCAGCGCCTCTACAGGGGAACTCAATCAGCCCCAGCATTTT.

V usage is TRBV5-1 and J usage is TRBJ2-5, with TRBD1 matching over 7 bases. The length of the CDR3 is 16 residues. Germline V gene lookup returns CDR1 SGHRS and CDR2 YFSETQ. V dropped 0 bases and J dropped 7; count of bases not matched to a gene: 12. CDR3 sequence reads: CASSLASGTEDGTQYF. CDR3 DNA: TGCGCCAGCAGCTTGGCATCCGGGACAGAGGACGGGACCCAGTACTTC.

The V gene is TRBV4-2, the J gene TRBJ2-1; 9 bases agree with TRBD2. The CDR3 covers 16 residues. The ends lost 0 bases at V and 10 bases at J; junction bases unmatched: 10. Per germline, CDR1 LGHNA and CDR2 YNFKEQ. Here the CDR3 reads CASSQDGPSGVGEQFF. CDR3 nucleotides: TGTGCCAGCAGCCAAGATGGGCCTAGCGGGGTCGGAGAGCAGTTCTTC.

This rearrangement joins TRBV7-9 to TRBJ2-1; maybe TRBD1 (5 bases). V gave up 1 base and J gave up 1 base, with 5 bases separating them. In germline, CDR1 is SEHNR, CDR2 FQNEAQ (reference sequence). The CDR3 contains 14 residues. The CDR3 nucleotides read TGTGCCAGCAGCTTAGAGGGGTCCTACAATGAGCAGTTCTTC. This translates into CASSLEGSYNEQFF.

The V gene is TRBV12-5, the J gene TRBJ1-1, with 8 bases lining up with TRBD1. V shed 1 base, J shed 5 bases, and the junction held 3 bases outside the gene matches. The CDR3 runs to 14 residues. Germline V gives CDR1 LGHNT, CDR2 FRNRAP. The CDR3 nucleotides are TGTGCTAGTGGTTTGGGACAGGGGAGGACTGAAGCTTTCTTT. It yields the protein CASGLGQGRTEAFF.

The V call is TRBV6-1, the J call TRBJ2-5; a weak D match, TRBD1 (7 bases). The CDR3 is made up of 14 amino acids. The germline gives CDR1 MNHNS, CDR2 SASEGT. V was pared by 6 bases and J by 4 bases, with 15 bases between. CDR3 bases: TGTGCCAGCAGAGTTCGGGGGACAGTAGAGACCCAGTACTTC. It specifies CASRVRGTVETQYF.

The CDR3 DNA follows: TGTGCCAGCTCATCCGCAATAGATCAGCCCCAGCATTTT. Residues: CASSSAIDQPQHF. The chain joins TRBV18 to TRBJ1-5; D gene ambiguous. This CDR3 comprises 13 residues. Germline CDR1 KGHSH, CDR2 LQKENI. V lost 5 bases and J 5 bases, leaving 10 bases between the germline ends. Together with reference TRBV18 and TRBJ1-5, the CDR3 gives the full variable domain: NAGVMQNPRHLVRRRGQEARLRCSPMKGHSHVYWYRQLPEEGLKFMVYLQKENIIDESGMPKERFSAEFPKEGPSILRIQQVVRGDSAAYFCASSSAIDQPQHFGDGTRLSIL.

The chain has TRBV28 and TRBJ1-1; the match to TRBD1 covers 8 bases. V gave up 5 bases and J gave up 2 bases; unmatched junction bases: 13. CDR1 is MDHEN, CDR2 SYDVKM, per germline. CDR3 length equals 17 residues. CDR3 sequence: CASSLPQGAILNTEAFF. The CDR3 DNA is TGTGCCAGCAGTCTGCCCCAGGGGGCAATTCTCAACACTGAAGCTTTCTTT.

The V and J genes are TRBV11-2 and TRBJ2-5; 7 nucleotides agree with TRBD1. The end of the DNA fits TRBJ2-7 better, so the J call may be wrong. The length of the CDR3 is 15 residues. Germline V gene sequence: CDR1 SGHAT, CDR2 FQNNGV. CDR3 sequence (DNA): TGTGCCAGCAGCCCGGGACAGAGTAGCTCCTACGAGCAGTACTTC. Translating gives CASSPGQSSSYEQYF.

The V gene is TRBV5-8, the J gene TRBJ2-5; TRBD1 aligns across 8 bases. CDR1 is SGHTS and CDR2 is YDEGEE in the germline V gene. The junction had 6 bases not matched to a gene; V was cut back by 4 bases and J by 4 bases. This CDR3 spans 14 amino acids. The CDR3 DNA sequence: TGTGCCAGCAGCGAAGACAGGGGAGGAGAGACCCAGTACTTC. Its protein product is CASSEDRGGETQYF.

The chain combines TRBV19 with TRBJ2-1, with D perhaps TRBD2 (5 bases). V lost 3 bases and J lost 4, with 10 bases in between. The CDR3 extends over 14 amino acids. Germline V lookup: CDR1 LNHDA, CDR2 SQIVND (reference sequence). The CDR3 region is CASSIAGRYNEQFF. CDR3 DNA: TGTGCCAGTAGTATTGCGGGCAGGTACAATGAGCAGTTCTTC.

The chain is built from TRBV7-6 and TRBJ1-2; D might be TRBD1 (6 bases). This CDR3 comprises 13 residues. Trimming stripped 5 bases from V and 6 bases from J, with 13 bases between. Germline V lookup: CDR1 SGHVS, CDR2 FNYEAQ. The CDR3 loop reads CASSGREGDGYTF. The CDR3 coding sequence is TGTGCCAGCAGCGGACGGGAGGGGGATGGCTACACCTTC.

V gene TRBV6-5 combines with J gene TRBJ2-7; possibly TRBD1 for D (6 bases). CDR1 and CDR2 (germline): MNHEY, SVGAGI. V gave up 2 bases and J gave up 4 bases, with 9 bases separating them. This CDR3 is built from 13 residues. In DNA, the CDR3 is TGTGCCAGCAGTTACCAGGGGATGTACGAGCAGTACTTC. Its protein is CASSYQGMYEQYF.

This chain connects TRBV30 to TRBJ1-3; D perhaps matches TRBD1 (5 bases). Germline lookup yields CDR1 GTSNPN and CDR2 SVGIG (reference sequence). CDR3 length: 13 residues. Trimming removed 4 bases at V and 0 bases at J, with 7 bases between. CDR3 protein: CAWIDSSGNTIYF. For the CDR3, the DNA is TGTGCCTGGATCGACAGCTCTGGAAACACCATATATTTT. The complete variable domain, with remaining parts taken from reference TRBV30 and TRBJ1-3, reads SQTIHQWPATLVQPVGSPLSLECTVEGTSNPNLYWYRQAAGRGLQLLFYSVGIGQISSEVPQNLSASRPQDRQFILSSKKLLLSDSGFYLCAWIDSSGNTIYFGEGSWLTVV.